Listed below are T cell receptor beta chains from one sample, sequenced in a study of shared clonotypes between healthy human individuals. Data came from immunoSEQ multiplex PCR; TCRdb stores just in-frame clones and leaves some out. The sample has hundreds of thousands of clones; around 72% are singletons. Material: memory CD4+ T cells sorted from blood. Receptors originate from a woman in her thirties in good health. Both conserved end residues are part of each CDR3. A D gene is named only where the DNA matches it firmly. Rows may omit the clone size; those that give it use once, few, many or a size class.

v_call	d_call	j_call	clone_size	cdr3_aa	cdr3_nt
TRBV7-9	TRBD1	TRBJ1-5	.	CASDLQGSNQPQHF	TGTGCCAGCGACCTACAGGGGAGCAATCAGCCCCAGCATTTT
TRBV2	TRBD1	TRBJ2-2	.	CASTGQGFTGELFF	TGTGCCAGCACGGGACAGGGCTTCACCGGGGAGCTGTTTTTT
TRBV5-1	TRBD2	TRBJ2-1	.	CASRTSAGNEQFF	TGCGCCAGCCGGACTAGCGCGGGAAATGAGCAGTTCTTC
TRBV11-3	.	TRBJ2-2	.	CASSDTHTANTGELFF	TGTGCCAGCAGCGATACACACACCGCGAACACCGGGGAGCTGTTTTTT
TRBV2	.	TRBJ1-1	.	CASSEALGVIEAFF	TGTGCCAGCAGTGAAGCGCTAGGTGTCATCGAAGCTTTCTTT
TRBV5-4	.	TRBJ1-1	.	CASSFQGLNTEAFF	TGTGCCAGCAGCTTCCAGGGCCTGAACACTGAAGCTTTCTTT
TRBV29-1	TRBD2	TRBJ2-1	many	CSVEVLAGGSDEQFF	TGCAGCGTTGAGGTGCTAGCGGGAGGTTCGGATGAGCAGTTCTTC
TRBV4-2	.	TRBJ1-5	once	CASSEGWVSNQPQHF	TGTGCCAGCAGTGAAGGGTGGGTGTCCAATCAGCCCCAGCATTTT
TRBV2	.	TRBJ2-7	many	CASSEDESDYEQYF	TGTGCCAGCAGTGAGGACGAGAGCGACTACGAGCAGTACTTC
TRBV7-8	.	TRBJ2-4	.	CASSLRAGQIADIQYF	TGTGCCAGCAGCTTACGGGCGGGACAGATCGCGGACATTCAGTACTTC
TRBV5-1	.	TRBJ2-5	.	CASSLLKAQETQYF	TGCGCCAGCAGCTTGTTAAAGGCCCAAGAGACCCAGTACTTC
TRBV29-1	.	TRBJ1-3	.	CSAKRDLTSTIYF	TGCAGCGCCAAAAGGGACCTTACGAGCACCATATATTTT
TRBV6-4	.	TRBJ2-1	.	CASSDSTFGGASDEQFF	TGTGCCAGCAGTGACTCGACGTTTGGGGGAGCCAGCGATGAGCAGTTCTTC
TRBV28	.	TRBJ2-3	.	CASQGSTDTQYF	TGTGCCAGCCAGGGGAGCACAGATACGCAGTATTTT
TRBV7-2	TRBD1	TRBJ1-2	.	CASSLGRGHDYGYTF	TGTGCCAGCAGCTTAGGGAGGGGGCACGACTATGGCTACACCTTC
TRBV11-2	.	TRBJ2-5	.	CASSLDKGVGTQYF	TGTGCCAGCAGCTTAGATAAGGGGGTGGGGACCCAGTACTTC
TRBV7-2	TRBD1	TRBJ1-6	.	CASSPTGGFAPLHF	TGTGCCAGCAGCCCGACAGGGGGCTTCGCACCCCTCCACTTT
TRBV7-3	.	TRBJ2-1	few	CASTPRGGSYNEQFF	TGTGCCAGCACCCCGAGAGGTGGCTCCTACAATGAGCAGTTCTTC
TRBV5-1	.	TRBJ2-7	.	CASSPMTHVTYEQYF	TGCGCCAGCAGCCCGATGACACACGTAACTTACGAGCAGTACTTC
TRBV28	TRBD1	TRBJ2-7	.	CASLGQGGTYEQYF	TGTGCCAGCCTAGGACAGGGTGGAACCTACGAGCAGTACTTC
TRBV18	.	TRBJ1-2	.	CASSPPGAGGYTF	TGTGCCAGCTCACCACCCGGGGCCGGAGGCTACACCTTC
TRBV11-2	.	TRBJ2-1	.	CASKPSGLVYNEQFF	TGTGCCAGCAAACCGTCGGGCCTAGTTTACAATGAGCAGTTCTTC
TRBV11-2	TRBD1	TRBJ1-4	.	CASSAGQGNEKLFF	TGTGCCAGCAGCGCAGGACAGGGTAATGAAAAACTGTTTTTT
TRBV10-2	.	TRBJ2-1	.	CASSVIAGNEQFF	TGCGCCAGCAGTGTAATAGCAGGCAATGAGCAGTTCTTC
TRBV2	.	TRBJ2-5	.	CATTRDSQGTQYF	TGTGCCACTACAAGGGACTCCCAGGGGACCCAGTACTTC
TRBV11-2	TRBD1	TRBJ2-5	few	CASSSSRGLETQYF	TGTGCCAGCAGCTCGTCCAGGGGGCTTGAGACCCAGTACTTC
TRBV5-1	.	TRBJ2-7	.	CASSLQKKGEQYF	TGCGCCAGCAGCTTACAAAAGAAGGGAGAGCAGTACTTC
TRBV10-3	TRBD2	TRBJ2-1	.	CAIRAGAGGGEQFF	TGTGCCATCAGAGCTGGGGCGGGAGGTGGGGAGCAGTTCTTC
TRBV6-1	.	TRBJ1-2	.	CASRVHGPANYGYTF	TGTGCCAGCAGGGTACACGGGCCAGCTAACTATGGCTACACCTTC
TRBV7-8	.	TRBJ2-1	.	CASSLRYYNEQFF	TGTGCCAGCAGCTTGAGGTACTACAATGAGCAGTTCTTC
TRBV28	TRBD1	TRBJ2-3	.	CASRSDRGRWGTDTQYF	TGTGCCAGCAGGTCGGACAGGGGTCGGTGGGGCACAGATACGCAGTATTTT
TRBV19	.	TRBJ2-7	.	CASSPQKSSYEQYF	TGTGCCAGTAGCCCACAGAAGAGCTCCTACGAGCAGTACTTC
TRBV27	.	TRBJ2-2	.	CASRHTGTLTANTGELFF	TGTGCCAGCAGGCATACAGGGACACTTACAGCGAACACCGGGGAGCTGTTTTTT
TRBV7-9	.	TRBJ1-1	few	CASSTTSSGAFF	TGTGCCAGCAGCACGACAAGCTCGGGAGCTTTCTTT
TRBV4-2	TRBD2	TRBJ2-2	.	CASSQGLAASNTGELFF	TGTGCCAGCAGCCAGGGCCTAGCGGCCTCGAACACCGGGGAGCTGTTTTTT
TRBV5-1	TRBD1	TRBJ2-5	.	CASSGQDQETQYF	TGCGCCAGCAGCGGACAGGACCAAGAGACCCAGTACTTC
TRBV18	.	TRBJ2-4	.	CASSPFKGNLAKNIQYF	TGTGCCAGCTCACCCTTTAAAGGGAATCTAGCCAAAAACATTCAGTACTTC
TRBV10-2	.	TRBJ1-2	.	CASSDDYGYTF	TGCGCCAGCAGTGATGACTATGGCTACACCTTC
TRBV28	.	TRBJ2-1	once	CASRLGRNNEQFF	TGTGCCAGCAGGTTAGGCAGAAACAATGAGCAGTTCTTC
TRBV7-2	.	TRBJ1-1	.	CASSLRGGRGTEAFF	TGTGCCAGCAGCTTAAGGGGAGGGAGGGGCACTGAAGCTTTCTTT
TRBV7-2	.	TRBJ2-2	.	CASSLYRGELFF	TGTGCCAGCAGCTTATATCGCGGGGAGCTGTTTTTT
TRBV11-3	.	TRBJ1-5	.	CASRIRAGGNQPQHF	TGTGCCAGCAGAATCAGGGCCGGGGGGAATCAGCCCCAGCATTTT